This T cell receptor beta chain is drawn from a study of blood T cell repertoires in COVID-19. TCRdb's copy holds only in-frame clones and misses some; the assay was immunoSEQ multiplex PCR. This table holds some 390,000 clones, 80% to 90% found once. The sequenced material came from PBMCs or T cells enriched from blood (not recorded which). The clonotype was recovered from a man aged 30 to 39 who had recovered from COVID-19.

CDR3 protein: CASSPDRGFTEAFF. Written as DNA, the CDR3 is TGTGCCAGCAGCCCAGACCGGGGGTTTACTGAAGCTTTCTTT. The V gene is TRBV7-9, the J gene TRBJ1-1, with a tentative D call TRBD1 (5 bases). Between the trimmed V and J ends, which lost 5 bases and 5 bases, there was a span of 15 bases. Germline V lookup: CDR1 SEHNR, CDR2 FQNEAQ (reference sequence). The CDR3 runs to 14 residues. Combining the CDR3 with reference TRBV7-9 and TRBJ1-1 gives the whole variable domain DTGVSQNPRHKITKRGQNVTFRCDPISEHNRLYWYRQTLGQGPEFLTYFQNEAQLEKSRLLSDRFSAERPKGSFSTLEIQRTEQGDSAMYLCASSPDRGFTEAFFGQGTRLTVV.